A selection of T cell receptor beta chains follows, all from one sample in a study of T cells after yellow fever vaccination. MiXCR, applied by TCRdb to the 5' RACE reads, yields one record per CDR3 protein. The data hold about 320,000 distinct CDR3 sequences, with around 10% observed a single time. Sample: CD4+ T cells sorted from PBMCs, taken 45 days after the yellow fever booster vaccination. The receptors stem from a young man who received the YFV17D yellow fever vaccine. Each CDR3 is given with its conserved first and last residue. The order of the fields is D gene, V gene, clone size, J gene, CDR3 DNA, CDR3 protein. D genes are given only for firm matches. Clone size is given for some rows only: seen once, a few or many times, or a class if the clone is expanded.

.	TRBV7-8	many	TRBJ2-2	TGTGCCAGCAGCTTACAGGTCGCCGGGGAGCTGTTTTTT	CASSLQVAGELFF
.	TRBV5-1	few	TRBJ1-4	TGCGCCAGCGCCATAGCGCGGGGCCCGAGGACGGAACTGTTTTTT	CASAIARGPRTELFF
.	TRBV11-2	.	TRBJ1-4	TGTGCCAGCAGCCCAATGGGGGGGGCCGAAGAAAAACTGTTTTTT	CASSPMGGAEEKLFF
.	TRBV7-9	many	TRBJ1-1	TGTGCCAGCAGCTTAGCCGGGGGGGATGAAGCTTTCTTT	CASSLAGGDEAFF
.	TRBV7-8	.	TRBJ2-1	TGTGCCAGCAGCCATCAGAGGGCTGGGGTTAGGCATGAGCAGTTCTTC	CASSHQRAGVRHEQFF
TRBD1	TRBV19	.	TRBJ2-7	TGTGCCAGTAGTACCCGACAGGGGGCATGGTACGAGCAGTACTTC	CASSTRQGAWYEQYF
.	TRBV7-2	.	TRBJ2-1	TGTGCCAGCAGCTTAGTATCGGACTGGAACAATGAGCAGTTCTTC	CASSLVSDWNNEQFF
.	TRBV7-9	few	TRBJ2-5	TGTGCCAGCAGCTCCCGGGAGTTGGGGGAGACCCAGTACTTC	CASSSRELGETQYF
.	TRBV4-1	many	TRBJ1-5	TGCGCCAGCAGGTCGACCACCGGGACCCGTGGACAGCCCCAGCATTTT	CASRSTTGTRGQPQHF
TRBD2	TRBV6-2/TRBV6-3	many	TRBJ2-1	TGTGCCAGCAGTTACGGTCGGGGGGGCAGGGATGAGCAGTTCTTC	CASSYGRGGRDEQFF
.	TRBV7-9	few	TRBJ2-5	TGTGCCAGCAGCTCCCAGCCGGAGACCCAGTACTTC	CASSSQPETQYF
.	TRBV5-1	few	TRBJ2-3	TGCGCCAGCACGCGAGGGGAACCTAGCACAGATACGCAGTATTTT	CASTRGEPSTDTQYF
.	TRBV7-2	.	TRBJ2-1	TGTGCCAGCAGCCCGGGACATACGTACAATGAGCAGTTCTTC	CASSPGHTYNEQFF
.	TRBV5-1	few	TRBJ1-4	TGCGCCAGCAGCTTGGCTCTAAGAGTTTATCGGGATGAAAAACTGTTTTTT	CASSLALRVYRDEKLFF
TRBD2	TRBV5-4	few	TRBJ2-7	TGTGCCAGCAGCCCCTCTGCCGGACTAGCGGGGTTGAACGAGCAGTACTTC	CASSPSAGLAGLNEQYF
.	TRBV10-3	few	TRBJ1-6	TGTGCCATCAGTGCGGGCAGGGGAGGGAATTCACCCCTCCACTTT	CAISAGRGGNSPLHF
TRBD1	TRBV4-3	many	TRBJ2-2	TGCGCCAGCAGCCAAGGGCCACAGGGGTACACCGGGGAGCTGTTTTTT	CASSQGPQGYTGELFF
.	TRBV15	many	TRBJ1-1	TGTGCCACCAGCATGGGTTACACTGAAGCTTTCTTT	CATSMGYTEAFF
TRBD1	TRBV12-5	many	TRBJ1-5	TGTGCTAGTGGTTTGGGATCCGGGACAGATAGCAATCAGCCCCAGCATTTT	CASGLGSGTDSNQPQHF
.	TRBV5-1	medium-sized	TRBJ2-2	TGCGCCAGCAGCTCGGGCGGGGAGCTGTTTTTT	CASSSGGELFF
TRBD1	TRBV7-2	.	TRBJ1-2	TGTGCCAGCAGTCAGCGGACAGGGCTGGACTATGGCTACACCTTC	CASSQRTGLDYGYTF
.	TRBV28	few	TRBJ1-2	TGTGCCAGCAGTCCAGGGAGGGGCTATGGCTACACCTTC	CASSPGRGYGYTF
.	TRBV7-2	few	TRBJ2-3	TGTGCCAGCAGCCCTAGAGCTCAGGGGCTCACAGATACGCAGTATTTT	CASSPRAQGLTDTQYF
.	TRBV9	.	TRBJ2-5	TGTGCCAGCAGCGCAGGAGGGGGAGAGACCCAGTACTTC	CASSAGGGETQYF
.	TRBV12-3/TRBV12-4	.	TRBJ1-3	TGTGCCAGCAGTATGATCAGAGGCGGAAACACCATATATTTT	CASSMIRGGNTIYF
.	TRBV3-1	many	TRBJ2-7	TGTGCCAGCAGCCAGCGAGGCCTTGGAGGTTACGAGCAGTACTTC	CASSQRGLGGYEQYF
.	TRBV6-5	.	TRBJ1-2	TGTGCCAGCAGTATGACACAGGGCTATGGCTACACCTTC	CASSMTQGYGYTF
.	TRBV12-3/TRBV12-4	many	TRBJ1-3	TGTGCCAGCAGTGCGACAGCGAGAAACACCATATATTTT	CASSATARNTIYF
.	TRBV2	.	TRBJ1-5	TGTGCCAGCAGTTCCATTGTAGGAGGAAATCAGCCCCAGCATTTT	CASSSIVGGNQPQHF
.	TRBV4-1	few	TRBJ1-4	TGCGCCAGCAGCCAAGAGGGCGCCTCATCCACGGGGGAAAAACTGTTTTTT	CASSQEGASSTGEKLFF
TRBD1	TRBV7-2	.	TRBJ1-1	TGTGCCAGCAGCTTGACAGGGCGAGCTTTCTTT	CASSLTGRAFF
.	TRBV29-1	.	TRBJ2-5	TGCAGCGTTGATGTTCAGGGGCAAGAGACCCAGTACTTC	CSVDVQGQETQYF
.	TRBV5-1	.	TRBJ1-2	TGCGCCAGCAGTTGGGGACAAACTAGTAACTATGGCTACACCTTC	CASSWGQTSNYGYTF
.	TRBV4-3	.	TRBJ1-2	TGCGCCAGCAGCCAAGATCGAGGCCAGATATATGGCTACACCTTC	CASSQDRGQIYGYTF
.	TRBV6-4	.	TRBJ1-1	TGTGCCAGCAGTGACACAGGTAACACTGAAGCTTTCTTT	CASSDTGNTEAFF
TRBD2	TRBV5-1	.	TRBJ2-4	TGCGCCAGCAGCCGATACTCCGGGACTAGTGGTAACATTCAGTACTTC	CASSRYSGTSGNIQYF
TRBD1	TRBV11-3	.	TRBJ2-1	TGTGCCAGCAGCCGCGGACAGGGGGCCGGTAATGAGCAGTTCTTC	CASSRGQGAGNEQFF
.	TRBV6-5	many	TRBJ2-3	TGTGCCAGCAGTCCATGGACCGCAGTAGCAGATACGCAGTATTTT	CASSPWTAVADTQYF
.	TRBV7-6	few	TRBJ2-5	TGTGCCAGCAGCTTATACATGGAGACCCAGTACTTC	CASSLYMETQYF
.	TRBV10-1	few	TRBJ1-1	TGCGCCAGCAGCGGGACGTACGAAACTTTCTTT	CASSGTYETFF
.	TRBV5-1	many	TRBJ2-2	TGCGCCAGCAGCTTCCTCACCTTGAACACCGGGGAGCTGTTTTTT	CASSFLTLNTGELFF
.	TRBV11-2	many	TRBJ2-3	TGTGCCAGCAGCTTAGCAGAGGCGGGCACAGATACGCAGTATTTT	CASSLAEAGTDTQYF
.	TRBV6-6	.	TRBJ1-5	TGTGCCAGCATTCAAACCCAGGGGCAGCCCCAGCATTTT	CASIQTQGQPQHF